This TCR beta chain stems from a study of beta chain features in type 1 diabetes. About the study: Fewer than 110 million sorted cells were examined across all samples.

Sorting of CD4+ naive, central memory, regulatory and stem cell-like memory cells was performed via CD45RO/CCR7/CD25/CD127/CD95/CD27. Findings of the study overall: Here, the possible influence of HLA type (on TCRB rearrangement) remained unresolved. PCR might preferentially amplify shorter templates, equally in patients and controls. All four CD4+ subsets of Type 1 diabetes patients contained TCRB CDR3s that were moderately but significantly shorter.

V shed 8 bases, J shed 4 bases, and the junction held 8 bases outside the gene matches. Germline values: CDR1 MNHEY, CDR2 SMNVEV (reference sequence). This CDR3 spans 13 amino acids. In regard to this clone: The antigen is undetermined. Within the sample, other DNA sequences also encode this same CDR3.

All of the isolated RNA was reverse transcribed, so expressed TCRB transcripts were sequenced. The repertoire was sequenced with immunoSEQ multiplex PCR; TCRdb's copy has only in-frame clones and lacks some. The data contain some 190,000 clones, 7% to 9% of them seen just once; the ten biggest clones take up 0.5% to 0.55%. The chain couples TRBV27 to TRBJ2-7; the match to TRBD1 covers 7 bases. This TCR derives from a man between 18 and 35 years old with type 1 diabetes. The specimen sequenced was central memory CD4+ T cells from blood. In DNA form, the CDR3 reads TGTGCCAGCTCGGACAGGCCCCCGTACGAGCAGTACTTC. Its translation is CASSDRPPYEQYF.